The source of this T cell receptor (beta chain) is a study of blood T cell repertoires in COVID-19. Participants classified as exposed had met a COVID-19 case within 2 weeks before study entry. The CDR3 runs 16 residues. Germline loops: CDR1 SGHKS, CDR2 YYEKEE (reference sequence). V was clipped by 0 bases and J by 2 bases, with 15 bases between them. Using immunoSEQ multiplex PCR, the repertoire was profiled, and TCRdb retains in-frame clones only, with some absent. The sample records 200,000 to 250,000 clones, over 80% being singletons. The chain combines TRBV5-5 with TRBJ2-7, with D possibly being TRBD1 (6 bases). The sample comprised PBMCs or T cells enriched from blood (not recorded which). The clonotype originates from a woman in her 30s who had been exposed to COVID-19. The CDR3 DNA sequence: TGTGCCAGCAGCTTGGGATTTGGACAGTTGACCTACGAGCAGTACTTC. Encoded protein: CASSLGFGQLTYEQYF.